This TCR beta chain was found in a study of T cell changes during pregnancy in multiple sclerosis. The table lists this clone with a few counts. Germline V gives CDR1 MGHRA, CDR2 YSYEKL. Unmatched junction bases numbered 7, after V lost 1 base and J lost 5 bases. The CDR3 consists of 15 residues. Clones were read by immunoSEQ multiplex PCR, and TCRdb kept only the in-frame ones, dropping some. The repertoire holds about 110,000 clones, with about 90% as singletons. This chain connects TRBV4-1 to TRBJ1-1, with 7 bases matching TRBD1. This sequence originates from a female donor with multiple sclerosis, enrolled in a pregnancy study. The material sequenced was peripheral blood, taken in the third trimester of pregnancy. The CDR3: CASSQGAGGGTEAFF. Written as DNA, the CDR3 is TGCGCCAGCAGCCAAGGGGCAGGGGGAGGTACTGAAGCTTTCTTT.